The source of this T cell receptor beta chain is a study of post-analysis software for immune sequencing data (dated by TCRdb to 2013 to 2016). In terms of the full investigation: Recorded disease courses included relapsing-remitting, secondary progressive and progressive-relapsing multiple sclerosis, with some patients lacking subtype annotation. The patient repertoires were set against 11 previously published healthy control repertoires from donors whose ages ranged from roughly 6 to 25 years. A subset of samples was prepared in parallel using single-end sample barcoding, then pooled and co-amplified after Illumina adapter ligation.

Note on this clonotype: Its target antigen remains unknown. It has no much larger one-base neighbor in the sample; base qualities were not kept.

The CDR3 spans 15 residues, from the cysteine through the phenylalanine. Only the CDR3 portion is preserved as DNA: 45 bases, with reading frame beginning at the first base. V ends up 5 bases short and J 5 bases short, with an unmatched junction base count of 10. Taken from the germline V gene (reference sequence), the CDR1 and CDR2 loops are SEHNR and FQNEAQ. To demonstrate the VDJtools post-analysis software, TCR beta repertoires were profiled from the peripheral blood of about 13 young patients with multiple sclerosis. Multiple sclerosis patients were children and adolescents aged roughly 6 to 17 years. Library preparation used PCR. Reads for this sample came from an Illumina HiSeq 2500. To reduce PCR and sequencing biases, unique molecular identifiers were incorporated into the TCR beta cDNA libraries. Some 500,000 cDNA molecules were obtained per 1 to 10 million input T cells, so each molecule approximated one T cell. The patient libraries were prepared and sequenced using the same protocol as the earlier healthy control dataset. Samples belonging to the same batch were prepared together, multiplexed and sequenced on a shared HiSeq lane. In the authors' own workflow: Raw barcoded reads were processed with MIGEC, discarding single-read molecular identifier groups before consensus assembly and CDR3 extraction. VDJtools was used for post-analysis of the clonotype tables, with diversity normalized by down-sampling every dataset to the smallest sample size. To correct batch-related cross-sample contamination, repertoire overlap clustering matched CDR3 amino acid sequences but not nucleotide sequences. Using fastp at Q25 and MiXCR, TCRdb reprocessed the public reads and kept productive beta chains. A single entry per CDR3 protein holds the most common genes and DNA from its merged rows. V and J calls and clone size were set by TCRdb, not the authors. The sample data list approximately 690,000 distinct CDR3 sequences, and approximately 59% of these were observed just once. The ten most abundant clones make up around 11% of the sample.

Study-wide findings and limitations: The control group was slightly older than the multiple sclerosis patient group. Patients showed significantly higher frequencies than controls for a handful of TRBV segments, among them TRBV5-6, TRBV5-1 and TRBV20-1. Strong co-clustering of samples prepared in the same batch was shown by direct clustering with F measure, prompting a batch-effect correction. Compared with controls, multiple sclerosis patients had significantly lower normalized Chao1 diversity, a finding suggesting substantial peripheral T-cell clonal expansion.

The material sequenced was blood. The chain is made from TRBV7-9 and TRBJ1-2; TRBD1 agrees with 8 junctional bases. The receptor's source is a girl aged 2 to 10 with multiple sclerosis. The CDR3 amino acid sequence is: CASSPTAGGSYGYTF. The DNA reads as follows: TGTGCCAGCAGCCCGACGGCAGGGGGCTCATATGGCTACACCTTC.